One T cell receptor (beta chain) is described in this entry. This record belongs to a study of blood T cells in healthy people across ages. J was trimmed by 3 bases and V by 2 bases; bases with no gene match: 2. The CDR3 is made up of 15 amino acids. Combining a sample-barcoded 5' primer with a J-beta primer mix, a second PCR ran for about 6 to 11 cycles. CDR3-containing paired-end reads numbered at least 2.5 million in each sample. A single record per CDR3 protein comes from TCRdb applying MiXCR to the 5' RACE reads. Of fewer than 600,000 distinct CDR3 sequences in the sample, about 27% were seen once. The sample was also reused in another study, on T cells of mothers and their children. As reported in that work: cDNA was made from all extracted RNA, around 1.5 ug per 15 ul.

The chain recombines TRBV12-3 or TRBV12-4 with TRBJ1-4; 8 nucleotides align to TRBD1. The receptor's source is a boy aged 2 to 10 in good health. Material: blood. Here the CDR3 reads CASSLLQGANEKLFF. In nucleotides, the CDR3 is TGTGCCAGCAGTTTATTACAGGGGGCTAATGAAAAACTGTTTTTT.